These 16 T cell receptor beta chains share one sample of origin, sequenced in a study of regulatory T cells in long-lasting Graves disease. Time point of the sample: persistent/refractory GD, antithyroid drugs over 5 years with positive TRAb. Making the TCR library involved RNA that had been extracted from PBMCs. Through Arm-PCR of CDR3 regions and iRepertoire HTBI primers, TCR beta libraries were built. TCRdb processed the multiplex PCR reads anew with MiXCR; each CDR3 protein has one entry. The data contain hundreds of thousands of distinct CDR3 sequences, around a fifth of them singletons. The sample in question was peripheral blood mononuclear cells (PBMCs), obtained when the disease was refractory, from a patient treated with antithyroid drugs. Receptors originate from a female donor with Graves disease.

This clonotype was found many times. The rearrangement uses TRBV18 and TRBJ1-4; D unclear. This CDR3 is 14 amino acids long. Looked up from germline, CDR1 is KGHSH and CDR2 is LQKENI. Trimming removed 2 bases at V and 5 bases at J, with 9 bases between. The CDR3 coding sequence is TGTGCCAGCTCACCAAGGGCACAGAATGAAAAACTGTTTTTT. Translating it yields CASSPRAQNEKLFF.

This clonotype was counted a few times. The chain is built from TRBV29-1 and TRBJ1-4; unclear D gene. This CDR3 contains 13 residues. The germline V gene encodes CDR1 SQVTM and CDR2 ANQGSEA. The ends were cut back, 4 bases at V and 3 bases at J, with 9 bases in the middle. The CDR3 coding sequence is TGCAGCGTTGCGGTGCAGTCTAATGAAAAACTGTTTTTT. Translation gives CSVAVQSNEKLFF.

The chain carries TRBV24-1 and TRBJ2-7; the match to TRBD1 covers 10 bases. Germline values: CDR1 KGHDR, CDR2 SFDVKD. J was trimmed by 5 bases and V by 3 bases; bases with no gene match: 3. The CDR3 covers 14 residues. In nucleotides, the CDR3 is TGTGCCACCAGTGATGCCGGGACAGGGGACGAGCAGTACTTC. As protein: CATSDAGTGDEQYF.

The table lists this clonotype with many counts. The V and J genes are TRBV13 and TRBJ1-1; 11 bases align to TRBD1. This CDR3 is 16 amino acids long. Germline-derived CDR1 and CDR2 are PRHDT and FYEKMQ (reference sequence). The J segment lost 2 bases and the V segment lost 5 bases, leaving 7 bases of the junction unmatched. Here the CDR3 DNA reads TGTGCCAGCAGCCCGCGGACAGGGGGCGATAACACTGAAGCTTTCTTT. This gives the protein CASSPRTGGDNTEAFF.

The gene calls are TRBV6-5 and TRBJ2-5; D tentatively reads TRBD1 or TRBD2 (5 bases each). CDR3 length: 15 amino acids. Between the trimmed V and J ends, which lost 5 bases and 1 base, there was a span of 14 bases. CDR1 and CDR2 from the germline V gene are MNHEY and SVGAGI. The CDR3 region has the DNA TGTGCCAGCAGTGACCCGAGTGGGGGCCAAGAGACCCAGTACTTC. It specifies CASSDPSGGQETQYF.

V and J are TRBV9 and TRBJ1-2; D remains ambiguous. The V end was cut by 0 bases, the J end by 2 bases, with 23 bases between. Germline CDR1 SGDLS, CDR2 YYNGEE. The CDR3 has 19 amino acids. The CDR3 DNA reads TGTGCCAGCAGCGTAGGACCGGACCTAATGCGACCTCCAAACTATGGCTACACCTTC. The encoded protein is CASSVGPDLMRPPNYGYTF.

The chain combines TRBV3-1 with TRBJ1-1, with D uncertain. V dropped 8 bases and J dropped 1 base, with 11 bases sitting between them. CDR3 length equals 13 residues. CDR1 LGHDT and CDR2 YNNKEL come from the germline V gene (reference sequence). The CDR3 DNA follows: TGTGCCAGCTCGGCACAATCGAACACTGAAGCTTTCTTT. Protein product: CASSAQSNTEAFF.

This clonotype was recorded a few times. The chain couples TRBV12-3 or TRBV12-4 to TRBJ2-1, with 13 bases aligning to TRBD2. V lost 7 bases and J lost 10; bases outside the gene matches: 10. This CDR3 comprises 15 residues. The CDR3 loop reads CASTSTSGRAGEQFF. CDR3 sequence (DNA): TGTGCCAGCACCTCAACTAGCGGGAGGGCCGGCGAGCAGTTCTTC.

The rearrangement joins TRBV7-9 to TRBJ2-7; 9 positions match TRBD1. Germline CDR1 reads SEHNR; CDR2 reads FQNEAQ (reference sequence). The CDR3 is 15 amino acids. V trimming: 3 bases; J trimming: 5 bases; junction bases outside the gene matches: 8. CDR3 nucleotides: TGTGCCAGCAGCTTCGGCCGGGACAGGGTCCACGAGCAGTACTTC. Its translation: CASSFGRDRVHEQYF. Filled out from reference TRBV7-9 and TRBJ2-7, the complete variable domain reads DTGVSQNPRHKITKRGQNVTFRCDPISEHNRLYWYRQTLGQGPEFLTYFQNEAQLEKSRLLSDRFSAERPKGSFSTLEIQRTEQGDSAMYLCASSFGRDRVHEQYFGPGTRLTVT.

This clonotype was counted at least ten times. The chain links TRBV19 to TRBJ2-3; 10 bases are a match to TRBD2. Germline trimming cut 6 bases from V and 4 bases from J; bases unmatched to any gene: 13. The CDR3 is 17 residues long. Germline V gene sequence: CDR1 LNHDA, CDR2 SQIVND (reference sequence). CDR3 sequence: CASSESWLAGEADTQYF. The CDR3 DNA sequence: TGTGCCAGTAGCGAATCTTGGCTAGCGGGAGAGGCAGATACGCAGTATTTT.

This clonotype was counted many times. DNA of the CDR3: TGCAGTGCTACTGGCGGTGGATCAGAGACCCAGTACTTC. Protein: CSATGGGSETQYF. The gene calls are TRBV20-1 and TRBJ2-5; D not certain. CDR1 is DFQATT, CDR2 SNEGSKA, per germline (reference sequence). The CDR3 sequence is 13 residues long. The germline V and J ends were trimmed by 4 bases and 4 bases, with 13 bases remaining between them.

Many counts were recorded for this clonotype. The chain employs TRBV27 and TRBJ2-7; 8 bases fit TRBD2. The germline V gene encodes CDR1 MNHEY and CDR2 SMNVEV (reference sequence). V lost 3 bases, J lost 9 bases, and 10 bases stayed unmatched. The CDR3 has 14 residues. DNA for the CDR3: TGTGCCAGCAGTTTTACTGGCGGGAGGAAGGGGCAGTACTTC. It yields the protein CASSFTGGRKGQYF.

A few counts support this clonotype. The chain couples TRBV29-1 to TRBJ1-4, with TRBD1 matching over 8 bases. The germline V gene encodes CDR1 SQVTM and CDR2 ANQGSEA. This CDR3 spans 14 amino acids. J lost 4 bases, V lost 7 bases, and 8 bases had no gene match. CDR3 amino acids: CSGLTGDNNEKLFF. Here the CDR3 DNA reads TGCAGCGGGCTGACAGGGGACAATAATGAAAAACTGTTTTTT.

This clonotype showed up many times. The rearrangement joins TRBV7-9 to TRBJ2-7; 7 nucleotides match TRBD2. Germline assignment: CDR1 SEHNR and CDR2 FQNEAQ (reference sequence). This CDR3 is 15 amino acids long. Trimming cost V 5 bases and J 2 bases; bases outside gene matches: 9. CDR3 amino acids: CASSKGYLAAYEQYF. The CDR3 coding sequence is TGTGCCAGCAGCAAAGGGTACCTAGCGGCCTACGAGCAGTACTTC.

As for this clonotype: A much larger clone differs by one base, so this may be a read error. V gene TRBV6-1 combines with J gene TRBJ2-5, with 7 bases matching TRBD2. With V trimmed by 5 bases and J by 7 bases, 7 bases remained unmatched. CDR3 length equals 13 residues. Germline V CDR1 and CDR2: MNHNS, SASEGT. CDR3 nucleotides: TGTGCCAGCAGTCGGGCTAGCGGAACGACCCAGTACTTC. It translates to CASSRASGTTQYF.

V gene TRBV27 combines with J gene TRBJ1-6; TRBD1 matches 8 bases. Germline trimming cut 6 bases from V and 7 bases from J; bases unmatched to any gene: 5. This CDR3 is built from 14 residues. CDR1 and CDR2 from the germline V gene are MNHEY and SMNVEV (reference sequence). The CDR3 DNA follows: TGTGCCAGCAGAGGACAGGGAAAAAATTCACCCCTCCACTTT. It translates to CASRGQGKNSPLHF.